This T cell receptor beta chain was profiled in a study of beta chain features in type 1 diabetes. Regarding the study as a whole: A PCR bias possibly favoring shorter templates would apply equally to patients and controls. In every one of the four CD4+ subsets, TCRB CDR3s were moderately but significantly shorter in Type 1 diabetes patients. For type 1 diabetes patients, VDJ junctions showed fewer insertions and more deletions.

This clone was detected only a few times. The antigen is undetermined. The sample holds other DNA sequences that translate to the same CDR3. Expressed TCRB transcripts got sequenced, as all isolated RNA was reverse transcribed. Naive, central memory and regulatory T cell samples averaged around 3.8 million reads. Using immunoSEQ multiplex PCR, the repertoire was profiled, and TCRdb retains in-frame clones only, with some absent. Of 810,000 or so clones listed, roughly 16% were seen once; the top ten hold 0.02% to 0.025%. The source of this sequence is a woman aged 18-29 years in good health. Sequenced sample: naive CD4+ T cells from blood.

The chain's CDR3 is CASSLGGTVSYNEQFF. The CDR3 DNA reads TGCGCCAGCAGCTTGGGGGGGACAGTGTCCTACAATGAGCAGTTCTTC. This chain connects TRBV5-1 to TRBJ2-1; 7 bases align to TRBD1. The CDR3 covers 16 residues. Germline V gives CDR1 SGHRS, CDR2 YFSETQ. With 0 bases clipped from V and 1 base from J, the junction kept 4 bases outside the gene matches.